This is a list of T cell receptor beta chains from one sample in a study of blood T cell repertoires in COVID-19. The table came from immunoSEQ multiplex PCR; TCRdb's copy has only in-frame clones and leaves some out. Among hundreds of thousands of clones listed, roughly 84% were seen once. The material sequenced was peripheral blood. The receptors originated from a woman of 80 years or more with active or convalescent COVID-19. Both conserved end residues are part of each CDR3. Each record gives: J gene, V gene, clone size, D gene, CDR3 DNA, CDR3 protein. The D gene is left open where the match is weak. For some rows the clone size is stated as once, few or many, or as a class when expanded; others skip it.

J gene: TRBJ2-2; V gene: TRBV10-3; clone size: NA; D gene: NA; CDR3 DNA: TGTGCCCATAGCGAGGGTGTCGGGGAGCTGTTTTTT; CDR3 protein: CAHSEGVGELFF
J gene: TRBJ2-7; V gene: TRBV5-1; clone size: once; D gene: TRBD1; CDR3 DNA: TGCGCCAGCAGCCTACAAGGGACAGGCCCCGAGCAGTACTTC; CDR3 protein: CASSLQGTGPEQYF
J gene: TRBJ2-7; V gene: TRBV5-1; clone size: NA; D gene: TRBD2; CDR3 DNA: TGCGCCAGCAGCGAAAGCGGGAGGGCCATATACGAGCAGTACTTC; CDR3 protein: CASSESGRAIYEQYF
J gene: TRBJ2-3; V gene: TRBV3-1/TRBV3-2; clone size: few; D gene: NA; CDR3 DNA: TGTGCCAGCAGCCAACCAGGAGGTTTGACGCAGTATTTT; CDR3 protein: CASSQPGGLTQYF
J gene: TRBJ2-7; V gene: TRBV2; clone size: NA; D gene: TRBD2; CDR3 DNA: TGTGCCAGCTCAAGACTAGCTCGATACGAGCAGTACTTC; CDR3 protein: CASSRLARYEQYF
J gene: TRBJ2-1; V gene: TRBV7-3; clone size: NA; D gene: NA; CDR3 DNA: TGTGCCAGCAGCCCGGACAGCTACAATGAGCAGTTCTTC; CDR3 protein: CASSPDSYNEQFF
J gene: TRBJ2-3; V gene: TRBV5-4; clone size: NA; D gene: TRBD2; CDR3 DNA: TGTGCCAGCAGCTTCCAGCTAGCGGGGTCAGGGACGCAGTATTTT; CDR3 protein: CASSFQLAGSGTQYF
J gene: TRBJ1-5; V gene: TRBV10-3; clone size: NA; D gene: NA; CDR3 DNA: TGTGCCATCAGTGCGGACAGCAATAGCAATCAGCCCCAGCATTTT; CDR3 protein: CAISADSNSNQPQHF
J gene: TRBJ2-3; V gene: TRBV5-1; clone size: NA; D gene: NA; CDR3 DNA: TGCGCCAGCAGCTTGGTGGGGGGAGGCACAGATACGCAGTATTTT; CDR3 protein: CASSLVGGGTDTQYF
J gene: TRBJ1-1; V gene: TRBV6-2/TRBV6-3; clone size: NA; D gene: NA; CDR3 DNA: TGTGCCAGCAGTTACGGGGGGGTCGACACTGAAGCTTTCTTT; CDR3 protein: CASSYGGVDTEAFF
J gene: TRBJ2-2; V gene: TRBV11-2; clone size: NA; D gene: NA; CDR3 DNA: TGTGCCAGCAGCCTCGCTCCCGGGAATGGGGAGCTGTTTTTT; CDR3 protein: CASSLAPGNGELFF
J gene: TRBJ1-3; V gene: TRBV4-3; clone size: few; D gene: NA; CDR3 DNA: TGCGCCAGCAGCCAAGATCGTTCGGGGGGAAACACCATATATTTT; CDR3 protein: CASSQDRSGGNTIYF
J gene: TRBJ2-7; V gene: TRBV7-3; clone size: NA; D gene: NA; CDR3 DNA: TGTGCCAGCAGCTTAACGGGGGGACAGATCTACGAGCAGTACTTC; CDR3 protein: CASSLTGGQIYEQYF
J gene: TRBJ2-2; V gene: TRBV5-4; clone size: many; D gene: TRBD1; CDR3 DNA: TGTGCCAGCAGCTTGTCGGGGACAGGGGGCGTGGGCACCGGGGAGCTGTTTTTT; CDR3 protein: CASSLSGTGGVGTGELFF
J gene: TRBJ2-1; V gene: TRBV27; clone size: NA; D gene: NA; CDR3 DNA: TGTGCCAGCAGTTCCTTACAAAAGCGGGAGCAGTTCTTC; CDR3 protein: CASSSLQKREQFF
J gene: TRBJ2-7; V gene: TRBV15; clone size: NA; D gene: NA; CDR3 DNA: TGTGCCACCAGCAGAGATTCTGGGGGCGCGGGAGCCTACGAGCAGTACTTC; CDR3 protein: CATSRDSGGAGAYEQYF
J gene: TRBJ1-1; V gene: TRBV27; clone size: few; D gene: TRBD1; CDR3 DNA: TGTGCCAGCCCATTCCGAGACAGGGACAACACTGAAGCTTTCTTT; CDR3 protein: CASPFRDRDNTEAFF